The clone carrying this T cell receptor beta chain was seen a few times. Its target is not known. Germline CDR1 is MNHEY and CDR2 is SVGAGI. V trimming: 7 bases; J trimming: 6 bases; junction bases outside the gene matches: 6. CDR3 length: 14 amino acids. The sample originates from a study of Tregs in tolerant kidney transplant recipients. Sequenced by immunoSEQ multiplex PCR; TCRdb stores in-frame clones only, minus some. The sample includes fewer than 45,000 clones, around 95% of them seen just once. The receptor comes from a human donor in good health. The gene calls are TRBV6-5 and TRBJ2-2, with 9 bases aligning to TRBD2. Sequences were obtained from Tregs from blood cultured with allogeneic cells. CDR3 nucleotides: TGTGCCAGCACCCGGACTAGCGTCCCCGGGGAGCTGTTTTTT. It yields the protein CASTRTSVPGELFF.